Listed below are T cell receptor beta chains from one sample, sequenced in a study of T cells in Graves' hyperthyroidism and ophthalmopathy. MiXCR was run by TCRdb on the multiplex PCR reads, yielding one entry per CDR3 protein. The table shows about 560,000 distinct CDR3 sequences, with over 15% occurring only once. The sequencing input was blood. The origin of the receptors is a young woman with Graves' hyperthyroidism. Each CDR3 is given with its conserved first and last residue. The D gene is left open where the match is weak. Size values are once, few and many counts, or a class for expanded clones, and some rows have none.

D: .
V: TRBV7-9
size: many
J: TRBJ2-1
DNA: TGTGCCAGCAGCTTAATCAGGGGGGGGGTCAATGAGCAGTTCTTC
CDR3: CASSLIRGGVNEQFF

D: TRBD1
V: TRBV20-1
size: few
J: TRBJ1-1
DNA: TGCAGTGCTAGAGCGAGACAGGGAGCGGACACTGAAGCTTTCTTT
CDR3: CSARARQGADTEAFF

D: TRBD1
V: TRBV6-1
size: few
J: TRBJ1-1
DNA: TGTGCCAGCAGTGAGATGCCGGGACAGGGGGGGAGCACTGAAGCTTTCTTT
CDR3: CASSEMPGQGGSTEAFF

D: .
V: TRBV2
size: few
J: TRBJ1-1
DNA: TGTGCCAGCCTGTTGGGCTCGCTAACCATGAACACTGAAGCTTTCTTT
CDR3: CASLLGSLTMNTEAFF

D: TRBD1
V: TRBV2
size: many
J: TRBJ1-3
DNA: TGTGCCAGCAGTGATATGGGACAGAGCTCTGGAAACACCATATATTTT
CDR3: CASSDMGQSSGNTIYF

D: TRBD2
V: TRBV5-6
size: few
J: TRBJ2-2
DNA: TGTGCCAGCAGCTTGGAGCGGGAGAGATCCGGGGAGCTGTTTTTT
CDR3: CASSLERERSGELFF

D: .
V: TRBV30
size: few
J: TRBJ2-6
DNA: TGTGCCTGGAGTCCTCGATCTGGGGCCAACGTCCTGACTTTC
CDR3: CAWSPRSGANVLTF

D: .
V: TRBV12-3/TRBV12-4
size: many
J: TRBJ2-7
DNA: TGTGCCAGCAGTTTAGGGACAGCGAACTCCTACGAGCAGTACTTC
CDR3: CASSLGTANSYEQYF

D: TRBD1
V: TRBV24-1
size: many
J: TRBJ1-5
DNA: TGTGCCACCAGTGACAGGGGGAATCAGCCCCAGCATTTT
CDR3: CATSDRGNQPQHF

D: TRBD2
V: TRBV20-1
size: few
J: TRBJ2-3
DNA: TGCAGTGCTAGACTAGCGGTCACAGATACGCAGTATTTT
CDR3: CSARLAVTDTQYF

D: .
V: TRBV7-9
size: .
J: TRBJ1-1
DNA: TGTGCCAGCAGCTTAGTCTCTGGGGTGAGCACTGAAGCTTTCTTT
CDR3: CASSLVSGVSTEAFF

D: .
V: TRBV6-9
size: .
J: TRBJ2-1
DNA: TGTGCCAGCAGTTACCCGCCAGGAGGGTGGGGGGGCCGCAATGAGCAGTTCTTC
CDR3: CASSYPPGGWGGRNEQFF

D: .
V: TRBV12-5
size: .
J: TRBJ2-3
DNA: TGTGCTAGTGGTTTTCTCGGCTTGGCAGATACGCAGTATTTT
CDR3: CASGFLGLADTQYF

D: TRBD1
V: TRBV19
size: .
J: TRBJ2-1
DNA: TGTGCCAGTAGTGGGACAGAATACAATGAGCAGTTCTTC
CDR3: CASSGTEYNEQFF

D: .
V: TRBV18
size: .
J: TRBJ2-5
DNA: TGTGCCAGCTCAAAAAACTACAGGGCTGAGACCCAGTACTTC
CDR3: CASSKNYRAETQYF

D: TRBD1
V: TRBV6-5
size: few
J: TRBJ2-7
DNA: TGTGCCAGCAGTTTCGAACCCCACAGGGGTAGTTACGAGCAGTACTTC
CDR3: CASSFEPHRGSYEQYF

D: TRBD1
V: TRBV12-3/TRBV12-4
size: many
J: TRBJ1-2
DNA: TGTGCCAGCAGTTCCTGGGACAGGGTAAACTATGGCTACACCTTC
CDR3: CASSSWDRVNYGYTF

D: .
V: TRBV5-6
size: .
J: TRBJ2-2
DNA: TGTGCCAGCAGCTTGGGGCAGAAACTCACCGGGGAGCTGTTTTTT
CDR3: CASSLGQKLTGELFF

D: .
V: TRBV7-3
size: many
J: TRBJ2-1
DNA: TGTGCCAGCAGCCGAAACGCGGGGAAGTACAATGAGCAGTTCTTC
CDR3: CASSRNAGKYNEQFF

D: .
V: TRBV29-1
size: many
J: TRBJ1-1
DNA: TGCAGCGTTGAAGGGACGAACACTGAAGCTTTCTTT
CDR3: CSVEGTNTEAFF

D: .
V: TRBV6-9
size: .
J: TRBJ2-7
DNA: TGCGCCAGCAGTGAGTCTCATAACTACGAGCAGTACTTC
CDR3: CASSESHNYEQYF

D: TRBD2
V: TRBV7-2
size: many
J: TRBJ2-5
DNA: TGTGCCAGCAGCCGGACTAGCGGGGCGCAAGAGACCCAGTACTTC
CDR3: CASSRTSGAQETQYF

D: .
V: TRBV12-3/TRBV12-4
size: .
J: TRBJ2-5
DNA: TGTGCCAGCAGTCCGCTAAAGGGGGTCCAGTACTTC
CDR3: CASSPLKGVQYF

D: .
V: TRBV10-3
size: few
J: TRBJ2-5
DNA: TGTGCCATCAGTGAGGGCTTCCAAGAGACCCAGTACTTC
CDR3: CAISEGFQETQYF

D: TRBD1
V: TRBV27
size: many
J: TRBJ1-1
DNA: TGTGCCAGCAGCCCCGGCGTGGGTCAGGGGGCACACACTGAAGCTTTCTTT
CDR3: CASSPGVGQGAHTEAFF

D: .
V: TRBV7-9
size: few
J: TRBJ2-7
DNA: TGTGCCAGCAGCCGAACAGGAAGGGCCTACGAGCAGTACTTC
CDR3: CASSRTGRAYEQYF

D: TRBD1
V: TRBV3-1
size: .
J: TRBJ2-7
DNA: TGTGCCAGCAGCCGCCGGACAGGGTCCGACGAGCAGTACTTC
CDR3: CASSRRTGSDEQYF

D: TRBD2
V: TRBV5-1
size: many
J: TRBJ2-3
DNA: TGCGCCAGCAGGAGGACTAGCGGGGATACGCAGTATTTT
CDR3: CASRRTSGDTQYF

D: TRBD2
V: TRBV18
size: many
J: TRBJ2-1
DNA: TGTGCCAGCTCACGACTAGCGGGATCCTCGGGGGAGCAGTTCTTC
CDR3: CASSRLAGSSGEQFF

D: .
V: TRBV12-3/TRBV12-4
size: few
J: TRBJ2-2
DNA: TGTGCCAGCAGTTTAAAAAGCCAGTTTGGCACCGGGGAGCTGTTTTTT
CDR3: CASSLKSQFGTGELFF

D: .
V: TRBV4-1
size: few
J: TRBJ2-4
DNA: TGCGCCAGCAGCCAAGAGGAAAGGGGGTTCGTCGTCAAAAACATTCAGTACTTC
CDR3: CASSQEERGFVVKNIQYF

D: .
V: TRBV5-1
size: few
J: TRBJ1-2
DNA: TGCGCCAGCAGCTTGGATACGCAGGCGGGATCAACGGGCTACACCTTC
CDR3: CASSLDTQAGSTGYTF

D: .
V: TRBV28
size: many
J: TRBJ1-6
DNA: TGTGCCAGCAGTACGGGACGCCTGGAACCCCTCCACTTT
CDR3: CASSTGRLEPLHF

D: TRBD2
V: TRBV5-1
size: many
J: TRBJ2-1
DNA: TGCGCCAGCAGCCTGGGACTAGCGGGGGGCTTGAATGAGCAGTTCTTC
CDR3: CASSLGLAGGLNEQFF

D: .
V: TRBV20-1
size: many
J: TRBJ2-3
DNA: TGCAGTGCTAGAGCGACCCCACCGACTACAGATACGCAGTATTTT
CDR3: CSARATPPTTDTQYF

D: .
V: TRBV6-1
size: many
J: TRBJ2-5
DNA: TGTGCCAGCAGTGAATTAGGGGCAGGGGCGGAGACCCAGTACTTC
CDR3: CASSELGAGAETQYF